These T cell receptor beta chains were read from a single sample in a study of blood T cell repertoires in COVID-19. Profiled with immunoSEQ multiplex PCR; TCRdb holds only in-frame clones, not every one. The sample comprises 200,000 to 250,000 clones, around 81% of which are singletons, and around 6.4% rests with the top ten. The source material was peripheral blood. These receptors originate from a woman aged 55 to 70 with active or convalescent COVID-19. Each CDR3 is given with its conserved first and last residue. Each record gives: D gene, clone size, J gene, V gene, CDR3 DNA, CDR3 protein. A D gene is named only where the DNA matches it firmly. Not all rows give a size; the values are once, few, many and, for expanded clones, a class.

>.|.|TRBJ1-1|TRBV14
TGTGCCAGCAGCCAATTCCAGGGGAACACTGAAGCTTTCTTT
CASSQFQGNTEAFF
>.|once|TRBJ2-2|TRBV9
TGTGCCAGCAGCGTAGGGACACCCAACACCGGGGAGCTGTTTTTT
CASSVGTPNTGELFF
>TRBD1|.|TRBJ2-2|TRBV11-2
TGTGCCAGCAGCTTAAGGGGGACAGGAGTACAGAACACCGGGGAGCTGTTTTTT
CASSLRGTGVQNTGELFF
>TRBD1|.|TRBJ2-5|TRBV7-2
TGTGCCAGCAGCTTAGGTCCGCAGGAGACAGGGCAAGAGACCCAGTACTTC
CASSLGPQETGQETQYF
>TRBD2|once|TRBJ2-7|TRBV3-1/TRBV3-2
TGTGCCAGCAGGGGAGGGACTAGCGGAATCTACGAGCAGTACTTC
CASRGGTSGIYEQYF
>TRBD1|.|TRBJ1-1|TRBV18
TGTGCCAGCTCACCGACGACAGGGACGAACACTGAAGCTTTCTTT
CASSPTTGTNTEAFF
>.|.|TRBJ2-7|TRBV30
TGTGCCTGGAGTGTAGGGGGGGGAGGACCCAACGAGCAGTACTTC
CAWSVGGGGPNEQYF
>TRBD1|.|TRBJ2-5|TRBV18
TGTGCCAGCTCACCATGGACAGGGGGAAATCGAGAGACCCAGTACTTC
CASSPWTGGNRETQYF
>TRBD1|.|TRBJ2-3|TRBV7-8
TGTGCCAGCAGCTGGACAGGGAGTGGAGATACGCAGTATTTT
CASSWTGSGDTQYF
>.|.|TRBJ2-5|TRBV18
TGTGCCAGCTCACCACGGGCAGCGGCATACCAAGAGACCCAGTACTTC
CASSPRAAAYQETQYF
>TRBD2|.|TRBJ2-3|TRBV11-3
TGTGCCAGCAGCTCCCTAGTAGCGGGAGCCAGCACAGATACGCAGTATTTT
CASSSLVAGASTDTQYF
>TRBD1|.|TRBJ1-2|TRBV6-5
TGTGCCAGCAGCAAAACAGGGGACTATGGCTACACCTTC
CASSKTGDYGYTF
>TRBD2|.|TRBJ2-1|TRBV9
TGTGCCAGCAGCAGCGACCTAGCGGGCCCCTCCTTTGAGCAGTTCTTC
CASSSDLAGPSFEQFF
>.|.|TRBJ1-3|TRBV12-5
TGTGCTAGTGGTTTGGGAGGGGGAAACACCATATATTTT
CASGLGGGNTIYF
>TRBD1|.|TRBJ2-3|TRBV18
TGTGCCAGCTCACCCCTTGGACAGGGCGAGGGCACAGATACGCAGTATTTT
CASSPLGQGEGTDTQYF
>TRBD1|.|TRBJ1-2|TRBV5-1
TGCGCCAGCAGCTTGGGGCCGGGACAGGGGGACTATGGCTACACCTTC
CASSLGPGQGDYGYTF
>TRBD1|.|TRBJ1-2|TRBV6-5
TGTGCCAGCAGCGACAGGGAGTGGGGCTATGGCTACACCTTC
CASSDREWGYGYTF
>.|.|TRBJ1-5|TRBV9
TGTGCCAGCAGCGTTTCTTACAATCAGCCCCAGCATTTT
CASSVSYNQPQHF
>.|.|TRBJ1-5|TRBV9
TGTGCCAGCAGCCCTAATAGCAATCAGCCCCAGCATTTT
CASSPNSNQPQHF
>.|.|TRBJ1-1|TRBV4-1
TGCGCCAGCAGCCGACGAGAAGGCAGGGCGAACACTGAAGCTTTCTTT
CASSRREGRANTEAFF
>TRBD2|.|TRBJ2-3|TRBV6-6
TGTGCCAGCAGTCGCGGACTAGCGGGAGATATAGATACGCAGTATTTT
CASSRGLAGDIDTQYF
>TRBD2|.|TRBJ2-5|TRBV7-9
TGTGCCAGCAGCACCCCGTCGGGACTAGCGGGTCCGCCGAAAGAGACCCAGTACTTC
CASSTPSGLAGPPKETQYF
>.|.|TRBJ2-7|TRBV7-2
TGTGCCAGCAGCTTAGGCTTTCCCCCAGGTTCCTACGAGCAGTACTTC
CASSLGFPPGSYEQYF
>.|.|TRBJ2-1|TRBV2
TGTGCCAGCAGTGATCAGTACAATGAGCAGTTCTTC
CASSDQYNEQFF
>TRBD1|.|TRBJ2-6|TRBV13
TGTGCCAGCAGCCGGCGCCGGACAGGGGGCTCTGGGGCCAACGTCCTGACTTTC
CASSRRRTGGSGANVLTF
>.|once|TRBJ1-1|TRBV4-2
TGTGCCAGCAGCCGCAGGGGAGGACTAGGCACTGAAGCTTTCTTT
CASSRRGGLGTEAFF
>.|.|TRBJ1-4|TRBV2
TGTGCCAGTCAGGGGTCGATTTATGAAAAACTGTTTTTT
CASQGSIYEKLFF
>.|.|TRBJ2-5|TRBV3-1/TRBV3-2
TGTGCCAGCAGCCAACTCAGCCAAGAGACCCAGTACTTC
CASSQLSQETQYF
>TRBD1|few|TRBJ1-2|TRBV6-5
TGTGCCAGCAGGCGCCTTACAGGGGGCCCTGGCTACACCTTC
CASRRLTGGPGYTF
>TRBD2|.|TRBJ2-3|TRBV24-1
TGTGCCACCAGTGAGCCGGGACTAGCGGGAGCAACAGATACGCAGTATTTT
CATSEPGLAGATDTQYF
>TRBD1|.|TRBJ2-1|TRBV10-1
TGCGCCAGCAGTGCGAACAGGGGGCTAAATGAGCAGTTCTTC
CASSANRGLNEQFF
>.|.|TRBJ1-3|TRBV2
TGTGCCAGCAGTGATTGGAGATCTGGAAACACCATATATTTT
CASSDWRSGNTIYF
>.|.|TRBJ2-2|TRBV5-1
TGCGCCAGCAGTACCGGGATGAACACCGGGGAGCTGTTTTTT
CASSTGMNTGELFF
>TRBD2|.|TRBJ2-1|TRBV14
TGTGCCAGCAGCGGCGGGAGGGTCGGTTTCGACAATGAGCAGTTCTTC
CASSGGRVGFDNEQFF
>TRBD2|.|TRBJ2-5|TRBV15
TGTGCCACCAGCAGAGATTTAGCGGGACAAGAGACCCAGTACTTC
CATSRDLAGQETQYF
>.|.|TRBJ1-4|TRBV2
TGTGCCAGCAGTCGACAGGTCCGCAATGAAAAACTGTTTTTT
CASSRQVRNEKLFF
>TRBD1|.|TRBJ1-4|TRBV15
TGTGCCACCAGCAGAGGGGATACAGGGGCAACTAATGAAAAACTGTTTTTT
CATSRGDTGATNEKLFF
>.|.|TRBJ2-3|TRBV11-3
TGTGCCAGCAGCTTAGGGGGCAGCACAGATACGCAGTATTTT
CASSLGGSTDTQYF
>.|.|TRBJ1-1|TRBV3-1/TRBV3-2
TGTGCCAGCAGCCATTGGGAACAGGGTGGGGGGGACACTGAAGCTTTCTTT
CASSHWEQGGGDTEAFF
>.|.|TRBJ2-3|TRBV29-1
TGCAGCGTTGCTTTGCGGGCCACAGATACGCAGTATTTT
CSVALRATDTQYF
>.|.|TRBJ2-1|TRBV15
TGTGCCACCAGCAGTACTAGGCGGAGCTACAATGAGCAGTTCTTC
CATSSTRRSYNEQFF
>.|once|TRBJ1-3|TRBV12-3/TRBV12-4
TGTGCCAGCAGTTTGGAGGCCCTAAACACCATATATTTT
CASSLEALNTIYF
>.|.|TRBJ2-1|TRBV3-1/TRBV3-2
TGTGCCAGCAGCCAAGTATTAGGAGGGGACGAGCAGTTCTTC
CASSQVLGGDEQFF
>.|few|TRBJ1-2|TRBV5-1
TGCGCCAGCAGCTTGGAGACTACATTGAGCTATGGCTACACCTTC
CASSLETTLSYGYTF
>TRBD1|.|TRBJ2-7|TRBV25-1
TGTGCCAGCAGTGGCCTGACAGGGCCAGCGTCCGAGCAGTACTTC
CASSGLTGPASEQYF
>TRBD2|.|TRBJ2-1|TRBV11-3
TGTGCCAGCAGCTCCAGACCGGGGGGGAACAATGAGCAGTTCTTC
CASSSRPGGNNEQFF
>.|.|TRBJ2-7|TRBV10-2
TGCGCCAGCAGGGACAGAACAGACGAGCAGTACTTC
CASRDRTDEQYF
>.|.|TRBJ2-1|TRBV6-1
TGTGCCAGCAGTGAAACAGGGAGGGGTTGGGGCGATGAGCAGTTCTTC
CASSETGRGWGDEQFF
>TRBD1|.|TRBJ1-4|TRBV16
TGTGCCAGCAGCCGTCGTCGACAGGGAGGTTGGGGGACTAATGAAAAACTGTTTTTT
CASSRRRQGGWGTNEKLFF
>TRBD2|.|TRBJ2-3|TRBV9
TGTGCCAGCAGCATCCGGGACTATACCACAGATACGCAGTATTTT
CASSIRDYTTDTQYF
>.|once|TRBJ1-2|TRBV3-1/TRBV3-2
TGTGCCAGCAGTCCCCGGGGATTGGGGGGCTACACCTTC
CASSPRGLGGYTF
>.|.|TRBJ2-3|TRBV19
TGTGCCAGTAGTACGCTAGCCATCACAGATACGCAGTATTTT
CASSTLAITDTQYF
>.|many|TRBJ2-7|TRBV30
TGTGCCTGGATGCTGGCAGGCTCGAATTACGAGCAGTACTTC
CAWMLAGSNYEQYF
>TRBD1|.|TRBJ2-7|TRBV27
TGTGCCAGCAGCAACTACGACCCGGGCAGGGGGTACGAGCAGTACTTC
CASSNYDPGRGYEQYF
>.|once|TRBJ2-3|TRBV5-1
TGCGCCAGCAGGGAGGAGACCCACACAGATACGCAGTATTTT
CASREETHTDTQYF